This TCR beta chain was identified during a study of shared clonotypes between healthy human individuals. Profiled with immunoSEQ multiplex PCR; TCRdb holds only in-frame clones, not every one. The sample carries millions of clones, more than 80% recorded once. Broader study findings: Clonotypes not shared had lower generation probabilities than those common to all four donors.

The germline gives CDR1 MNHEY, CDR2 SVGAGI. The CDR3 contains 14 residues. Trimming took 5 bases from V and 4 from J, leaving 14 bases between them. On this clone itself: The antigen is not known.

The authors divided CD4+ cells into CD45RA+ naive and CD45RA-negative memory subsets. The chain recombines TRBV6-5 with TRBJ1-1; tentatively, D is TRBD1 (5 bases). The sample taken for sequencing was naive CD4+ T cells from PBMCs. Subset: CD45RA+ positively selected. This TCR was recovered from a man younger than 30 in good health. Some clones in this sample may be carry-over from other donors' samples. The CDR3 sequence: CASSARGTFTEAFF. Written as DNA, the CDR3 is TGTGCCAGCAGTGCCCGGGGGACTTTCACTGAAGCTTTCTTT.